This TCR beta chain was observed in a study of cytomegalovirus exposure and HLA in healthy donors. With 60 Vbeta and 13 Jbeta primers, the PCR was carried out. Here immunoSEQ multiplex PCR was the method, and the copy in TCRdb shows in-frame clones only, minus some. The data hold about 190,000 clones, with over 60% observed a single time. The count of this clone is one. From germline, CDR1 is MNHEY and CDR2 SVGAGI. The V gene end was trimmed by 1 base and the J gene end by 4 bases; junction bases not matched to a gene: 7. The CDR3 consists of 16 residues. The sample consisted of PBMCs. This receptor was obtained from a young man in good health and CMV-seropositive. The chain couples TRBV6-5 to TRBJ1-1; 9 bases line up with TRBD1. CDR3 coding DNA: TGTGCCAGCAGTTACTATCTTACAGGGGGCGGCACTGAAGCTTTCTTT. Translation: CASSYYLTGGGTEAFF.